This TCR beta chain is drawn from a study of shared clonotypes between healthy human individuals. Germline trimming cut 8 bases from V and 6 bases from J; bases unmatched to any gene: 8. Germline CDR1 GTSNPN, CDR2 SVGIG (reference sequence). There are 13 residues in the CDR3. It was about 190 ng DNA, around 32,000 T cell genomes, that sorted-subset replicate PCRs used. Sequenced by immunoSEQ multiplex PCR; TCRdb stores in-frame clones only, minus some. The profile shows roughly 2.5 million clones, over 85% of them singletons. The sample taken for sequencing was naive CD4+ T cells sorted from blood. The sample's subset: CD45RA+ positively selected. The chain links TRBV30 to TRBJ1-5, with 9 bases fitting TRBD1. This receptor was identified in a young man in good health. The CDR3 coding sequence is TGTGCCAGTACAGGGGGCTTCGGTCAGCCCCAGCATTTT. It is translated as CASTGGFGQPQHF.